These 17 T cell receptor beta chains were sequenced from one sample in a study of T cell changes during pregnancy in multiple sclerosis. The table came from immunoSEQ multiplex PCR; TCRdb's copy has only in-frame clones and leaves some out. The sample lists 35,000 to 45,000 clones; approximately 89% were seen once. The specimen comprised CD4+ T cells from peripheral blood mononuclear cells, sampled after pregnancy. These TCRs come from a female donor in good health, enrolled as a control in a pregnancy study.

The chain uses TRBV10-1 and TRBJ2-7; 7 positions agree with TRBD2. From germline, CDR1 is WNHNN and CDR2 SYGVQD (reference sequence). Germline trimming cut 4 bases from V and 5 bases from J; bases unmatched to any gene: 2. The CDR3 consists of 12 residues. In DNA form, the CDR3 reads TGCGCCAGCAGTGGCGGGAGCAACGAGCAGTACTTC. Amino acids: CASSGGSNEQYF.

The CDR3 DNA sequence: TGCGCCAGCAGCCAAGATTCGTCACAGAACTATAATTCACCCCTCCACTTT. Encoded protein: CASSQDSSQNYNSPLHF. The chain combines TRBV4-1 with TRBJ1-6; D is ambiguous. Germline lookup yields CDR1 MGHRA and CDR2 YSYEKL. Trimming removed 0 bases from V and 3 bases from J, with 12 bases in between. This CDR3 contains 17 residues.

This chain joins TRBV11-2 and TRBJ2-7; 8 bases align to TRBD1. CDR1 is SGHAT and CDR2 is FQNNGV in the germline V gene. The CDR3 is 13 residues long. Losses at the gene ends were 3 bases for V and 5 bases for J; bases not matched to a gene: 3. The CDR3 here is CASSFRGLDEQYF. The CDR3 DNA reads TGTGCCAGCAGCTTCAGGGGGCTGGACGAGCAGTACTTC. The full variable domain, its missing parts supplied by reference TRBV11-2 and TRBJ2-7, is EAGVAQSPRYKIIEKRQSVAFWCNPISGHATLYWYQQILGQGPKLLIQFQNNGVVDDSQLPKDRFSAERLKGVDSTLKIQPAKLEDSAVYLCASSFRGLDEQYFGPGTRLTVT.

The chain employs TRBV5-1 and TRBJ1-4; 9 bases fit TRBD1. V dropped 0 bases and J dropped 8; count of bases not matched to a gene: 2. The CDR3 contains 14 residues. The germline gives CDR1 SGHRS, CDR2 YFSETQ. CDR3 nucleotide sequence: TGCGCCAGCAGCTTGGTGACAGGGGGAGAAAAACTGTTTTTT. Its protein is CASSLVTGGEKLFF.

The genes are TRBV7-2 and TRBJ2-5, with a possible D match to TRBD1 (5 bases). Trimming shortened V by 1 base and J by 5 bases, and 11 bases separated the two germline ends. The CDR3 has 14 residues. Germline CDR1 is SGHTA and CDR2 is FQGNSA. CDR3 loop: CASSLGGGAETQYF. The CDR3 coding sequence is TGTGCCAGCAGCTTAGGGGGCGGCGCTGAGACCCAGTACTTC.

The rearrangement uses TRBV9 and TRBJ2-3, with 13 bases fitting TRBD2. The CDR3 length is 17 residues. The junction had 7 bases not matched to a gene; V was cut back by 0 bases and J by 6 bases. From germline, CDR1 is SGDLS and CDR2 YYNGEE. The CDR3 DNA follows: TGTGCCAGCAGCGTAGGACTAGCGGGGGGTGTGTCGGATACGCAGTATTTT. Translation: CASSVGLAGGVSDTQYF.

The chain uses TRBV7-2 and TRBJ2-1; the match to TRBD2 covers 15 bases. The CDR3 length is 14 residues. V was clipped by 5 bases and J by 9 bases; unmatched bases: 2. In germline, CDR1 is SGHTA, CDR2 FQGNSA. CDR3 DNA sequence: TGTGCCAGCAGCCCGGGACTAGCGGGGGGTGAGCAGTTCTTC. This encodes CASSPGLAGGEQFF.

CDR3 loop: CASSEGGGGYNEQFF. CDR3 coding DNA: TGTGCCAGCAGTGAGGGCGGCGGGGGGTACAATGAGCAGTTCTTC. The V call is TRBV6-4, the J call TRBJ2-1; 8 bases line up with TRBD2. This CDR3 comprises 15 residues. With 3 bases clipped from V and 4 bases from J, the junction kept 5 bases outside the gene matches. Per germline, CDR1 MRHNA and CDR2 SNTAGT.

The V and J genes are TRBV9 and TRBJ1-2; D call uncertain. The CDR3 consists of 15 residues. The V end lost 0 bases, the J end lost 5 bases, and 14 bases lay between the germline ends. Germline V gene data show CDR1 as SGDLS and CDR2 as YYNGEE. For the CDR3, the DNA is TGTGCCAGCAGCGTAGAAACTTCCGGGGTGTATGGCTACACCTTC. Its protein product is CASSVETSGVYGYTF.

V gene TRBV7-9 combines with J gene TRBJ1-4; D is perhaps TRBD1 (6 bases). The CDR3 sequence is 14 residues long. V was cut by 5 bases and J by 4 bases, with 11 bases left in between. CDR1 SEHNR and CDR2 FQNEAQ come from the germline V gene (reference sequence). The chain's CDR3 is CASSPWDNNEKLFF. CDR3 DNA sequence: TGTGCCAGCAGCCCCTGGGACAATAATGAAAAACTGTTTTTT.

The chain has TRBV7-9 and TRBJ2-7; 9 bases agree with TRBD1. V dropped 5 bases and J dropped 3; count of bases not matched to a gene: 5. Germline CDR1 and CDR2: SEHNR and FQNEAQ (reference sequence). CDR3 length: 14 amino acids. CDR3 sequence (DNA): TGTGCCAGCAGCCCGGGACAGGGCTTCTACGAGCAGTACTTC. Protein: CASSPGQGFYEQYF.

The chain carries TRBV10-1 and TRBJ2-2; TRBD1 is a possible D gene (6 bases). This CDR3 spans 15 amino acids. V lost 0 bases and J lost 5, with 10 bases in between. In germline, CDR1 is WNHNN, CDR2 SYGVQD (reference sequence). CDR3 DNA: TGCGCCAGCAGTGAGTCGAAACAGGGAACCGGGGAGCTGTTTTTT. Its translation: CASSESKQGTGELFF.

The chain joins TRBV6-6 to TRBJ1-2, with 8 nucleotides matching TRBD1. The trim removed 4 bases at V and 5 bases at J, leaving 3 bases unmatched. Germline CDR1 reads MNHNY; CDR2 reads SVGAGI (reference sequence). This CDR3 comprises 13 residues. CDR3: CASSSRGQYGYTF. DNA of the CDR3: TGTGCCAGCAGTTCCAGGGGGCAATATGGCTACACCTTC.

The rearrangement joins TRBV19 to TRBJ2-3; weak D call: TRBD1 (6 bases). V lost 5 bases, J lost 4 bases, and 16 bases lay in between. The length of the CDR3 is 15 residues. CDR1 LNHDA and CDR2 SQIVND come from the germline V gene (reference sequence). The CDR3 DNA sequence: TGTGCCAGTAGTTCGGTGCCAGGGGTTCCAGATACGCAGTATTTT. This gives the protein CASSSVPGVPDTQYF.

The V call is TRBV5-4, the J call TRBJ2-3; TRBD1 is a possible D gene (5 bases). The V end lost 3 bases, the J end lost 0 bases, and 14 bases lay between the germline ends. From germline, CDR1 is SGHNT and CDR2 YYREEE (reference sequence). This CDR3 spans 16 amino acids. CDR3 DNA sequence: TGTGCCAGCAGCTCCCCCCAGGGCGTAAGCACAGATACGCAGTATTTT. Protein product: CASSSPQGVSTDTQYF.

The rearrangement uses TRBV6-6 and TRBJ1-2; D is possibly TRBD1 (6 bases). This CDR3 comprises 13 residues. Germline V lookup: CDR1 MNHNY, CDR2 SVGAGI (reference sequence). Trimming cost V 6 bases and J 7 bases, with 15 bases left between them. In DNA form, the CDR3 reads TGTGCCAGCAGCCCCGGGGGGGCCGGTGGCTACACCTTC. This sequence encodes CASSPGGAGGYTF.

The chain links TRBV27 to TRBJ1-2; D is possibly TRBD1 (6 bases). CDR1 is MNHEY and CDR2 is SMNVEV in the germline V gene (reference sequence). The V end was cut by 7 bases, the J end by 7 bases, with 19 bases between. The CDR3 is made up of 14 amino acids. CDR3 sequence: CASTDLSGGRGYTF. DNA of the CDR3: TGTGCCAGCACCGATTTGAGCGGGGGCCGTGGCTACACCTTC.